The clone carrying this TCR delta chain was detected ten times or more. The record originates from a study of gamma-delta chains in newborns, infants, children. TCRdb processed the reads again with the CATT caller. The data contain roughly 14,000 delta-chain clones, approximately 7% of them seen just once; the ten biggest clones take up around 22%. The CDR3 sequence is 15 residues long. Germline V lookup: CDR1 GEAIGNYY, CDR2 EKD. Trimming took 3 bases from V and 5 from J; bases not matched to a gene: 0. The material sequenced was blood. The clonotype was recovered from a child who was a newborn, infant or young child, either healthy, febrile or measles-vaccinated (not recorded which). The chain carries TRDV2 and TRDJ3, with TRDD3 matching over 10 bases. As DNA, the CDR3 is TGTGCCTGTGACTGGGGGATACGGGACACCCGACAGATGTTTTTC. Protein: CACDWGIRDTRQMFF.